The rows below give T cell receptor beta chains drawn from one sample of a study of cytomegalovirus exposure and HLA in healthy donors. Only in-frame clones appear in the TCRdb table, and some are missing; sequencing was by immunoSEQ multiplex PCR. The sample lists about 160,000 clones, roughly 76% occurring once. The sample was PBMCs. The receptors were gathered from a woman in her fifties or sixties in good health and CMV-seronegative. The CDR3 runs from the conserved cysteine through the conserved F or W. D genes are given only for firm matches. Part of the rows lack a size; the others show once, few, many or a class for expanded clones.

j_call	v_call	d_call	clone_size	cdr3_length	cdr3_nt	cdr3_aa
TRBJ1-1	TRBV5-1	NA	NA	13	TGCGCCAGCAGCCCGGACAGCCCTCCTGAAGCTTTCTTT	CASSPDSPPEAFF
TRBJ2-1	TRBV10-3	TRBD2	NA	18	TGTGCCATCAGTGGGGGACTAGCGGGAGAGGTGGCCTACAATGAGCAGTTCTTC	CAISGGLAGEVAYNEQFF
TRBJ2-1	TRBV5-4	NA	NA	13	TGTGCCAGCAGCCCCGGACAGTCCAATGAGCAGTTCTTC	CASSPGQSNEQFF
TRBJ2-1	TRBV12-5	TRBD1	NA	16	TGTGCTAGTGGTTTGCCAACTCCGGGACAGCCCAATGAGCAGTTCTTC	CASGLPTPGQPNEQFF
TRBJ1-1	TRBV7-8	NA	NA	13	TGTGCCAGCAGCCTCGGACAGAACACTGAAGCTTTCTTT	CASSLGQNTEAFF
TRBJ2-1	TRBV5-8	NA	NA	14	TGTGCCAGCAGCCACAGGGCCGTTTACAATGAGCAGTTCTTC	CASSHRAVYNEQFF
TRBJ2-7	TRBV11-1	NA	NA	15	TGTGCCAGCAGCTTAGCCCGGGGGGCCTCCTACGAGCAGTACTTC	CASSLARGASYEQYF
TRBJ1-1	TRBV2	NA	NA	13	TGTGCCAGCATGACGAGAGCGGACACTGAAGCTTTCTTT	CASMTRADTEAFF
TRBJ2-7	TRBV9	NA	NA	12	TGTGCCAGCAGCTCTAACTTGCGCGAGCAGTACTTC	CASSSNLREQYF
TRBJ1-5	TRBV7-2	TRBD1	NA	15	TGTGCCAGCAGTTCGACAGGGACCCTAAATCAGCCCCAGCATTTT	CASSSTGTLNQPQHF
TRBJ2-3	TRBV4-2	TRBD2	NA	19	TGTGCCAGCAGCCAATATAGGCAGCGACTAGCCGGAAGCACAGATACGCAGTATTTT	CASSQYRQRLAGSTDTQYF
TRBJ1-1	TRBV10-1	NA	NA	11	TGCGCCAGCTCGGGAGGGACTGAAGCTTTCTTT	CASSGGTEAFF
TRBJ2-7	TRBV5-6	NA	NA	14	TGTGCCAGCAGCTTGGGTGACGGACTCTACGAGCAGTACTTC	CASSLGDGLYEQYF
TRBJ2-3	TRBV6-4	NA	once	13	TGTGCCAGCAGTAAGGAGTTCTCAGATACGCAGTATTTT	CASSKEFSDTQYF
TRBJ2-2	TRBV5-6	TRBD1	NA	18	TGTGCCAGCAGCTTGCCGGACAGGCCAACTCTGAACACCGGGGAGCTGTTTTTT	CASSLPDRPTLNTGELFF
TRBJ2-1	TRBV6-4	TRBD2	few	15	TGTGCCAGCAGTGAGGCTAGCGGGGGGGCCAATGAGCAGTTCTTC	CASSEASGGANEQFF
TRBJ2-2	TRBV6-6	TRBD2	NA	15	TGTGCCAGCAGTTACGCTAGCGGTTCCACCGGGGAGCTGTTTTTT	CASSYASGSTGELFF
TRBJ2-5	TRBV4-2	TRBD2	NA	17	TGTGCCAGCAGCCCAGGGACTAGCGGGGGGTTTCGAGAGACCCAGTACTTC	CASSPGTSGGFRETQYF
TRBJ2-3	TRBV5-4	TRBD2	once	15	TGTGCCAGCAGCTTGTCGGGAGGAAACGCAGATACGCAGTATTTT	CASSLSGGNADTQYF
TRBJ1-2	TRBV19	NA	few	14	TGTGCCAGTAGTGGCACAGGATTCATCTCTGGCTACACCTTC	CASSGTGFISGYTF
TRBJ2-3	TRBV4-3	TRBD2	NA	16	TGCGCCAGCAGCCAAGACACTAGCGGGGGGTGGGATACGCAGTATTTT	CASSQDTSGGWDTQYF
TRBJ2-5	TRBV5-1	TRBD1	NA	16	TGCGCCAGCAGCTTGGGGGACAGGGCTGGCGTAGAGACCCAGTACTTC	CASSLGDRAGVETQYF
TRBJ2-1	TRBV5-5	TRBD2	NA	16	TGTGCCAGCAGCCCCCAGAGCGGGGTAGAGTACAATGAGCAGTTCTTC	CASSPQSGVEYNEQFF
TRBJ2-3	TRBV5-1	NA	NA	16	TGCGCCAGCAGCTTGGGGTTTGCGACACCCACAGATACGCAGTATTTT	CASSLGFATPTDTQYF
TRBJ2-3	TRBV6-4	TRBD1	once	14	TGTGCCAGCAGCGCCGGGACAGGAGGAAATACGCAGTATTTT	CASSAGTGGNTQYF
TRBJ2-1	TRBV28	TRBD1	few	17	TGTGCCAGCAGTCATTGGACAGGGGGCCCGGATTTGGATGAGCAGTTCTTC	CASSHWTGGPDLDEQFF
TRBJ2-1	TRBV5-1	NA	once	15	TGCGCCAGCAGCATTTCGACAGACTCCTACAATGAGCAGTTCTTC	CASSISTDSYNEQFF
TRBJ2-2	TRBV5-4	TRBD2	NA	17	TGTGCCAGCAGCTTGGGTCTAGCGGGAGGAAGCCACGGGGAGCTGTTTTTT	CASSLGLAGGSHGELFF
TRBJ2-1	TRBV2	TRBD1	NA	14	TGTGCCAGCAGTTGGGAAGGGGGCCGCAATGAGCAGTTCTTC	CASSWEGGRNEQFF
TRBJ2-1	TRBV28	NA	few	15	TGTGCCAGCAGTCCCTTGAGGGAGAGGTACAATGAGCAGTTCTTC	CASSPLRERYNEQFF
TRBJ2-1	TRBV7-9	TRBD1	once	16	TGTGCCAGCAGCTTATCGGGACAGGGGATGCGAAGGGGGGAGTTCTTC	CASSLSGQGMRRGEFF
TRBJ1-2	TRBV5-4	TRBD1	NA	16	TGTGCCAGCAGCCCCGGGGCAGGGGGCTTAAACTATAGCTACACCTTC	CASSPGAGGLNYSYTF
TRBJ1-1	TRBV10-3	TRBD1	NA	14	TGTGCCATCAGGGCCCGGGACAGGTACACTGAAGCTTTCTTT	CAIRARDRYTEAFF
TRBJ1-2	TRBV7-2	TRBD1	NA	14	TGTGCCAGCAGCCGCTACAGGGGGGAGAATGGTTACACCTTC	CASSRYRGENGYTF
TRBJ2-5	TRBV11-2	NA	few	16	TGTGCCAGCAGCTTAGTTGGGACAGCGGGCCTTGGGACCCAGTACTTC	CASSLVGTAGLGTQYF
TRBJ2-7	TRBV7-2	NA	NA	12	TGTGCCAGCAGACTTCTATACGGCGAGCAGTACTTC	CASRLLYGEQYF
TRBJ2-1	TRBV4-2	TRBD2	NA	17	TGTGCCAGCAGCCAAGATGGGCTAGCGGGATCCTACAATGAGCAGTTCTTC	CASSQDGLAGSYNEQFF
TRBJ2-7	TRBV6-1	NA	NA	15	TGTGCCAGCAGTGACATGACAGGACGCTCCTACGAGCAGTACTTC	CASSDMTGRSYEQYF
TRBJ1-2	TRBV6-5	TRBD1	once	13	TGTGCCAGCACCCAGGGGGATAGCTATGGCTACACCTTC	CASTQGDSYGYTF
TRBJ1-1	TRBV5-1	NA	NA	13	TGCGCCAGCTCGACAACGGTGAACACTGAAGCTTTCTTT	CASSTTVNTEAFF
TRBJ2-2	TRBV5-8	NA	NA	14	TGTGCCAGCAGCTTGCTACAGACCACCGGGGAGCTGTTTTTT	CASSLLQTTGELFF